The subject of this entry is one TCR beta chain. These data originate in a study of blood T cell repertoires in COVID-19. Generated by immunoSEQ multiplex PCR, the TCRdb table keeps only in-frame clones and is missing some. The sample holds about 70,000 clones, approximately 86% seen once. The sequencing input was peripheral blood. The TCR sequence derives from a man in his forties with COVID-19, enrolled during active disease.

In nucleotides, the CDR3 is TGTGCCAGCAGCCGCCCGGGACTAGCGGGGGCCGGAGGGGCAGATACGCAGTATTTT. This gives the protein CASSRPGLAGAGGADTQYF. The chain employs TRBV3-1 (or the pseudogene TRBV3-2) and TRBJ2-3; 14 nucleotides line up with TRBD2. CDR1 LGHDT and CDR2 YNNKEL come from the germline V gene (reference sequence). This CDR3 comprises 19 residues. The ends lost 4 bases at V and 4 bases at J; junction bases unmatched: 13.